Included here is one T cell receptor beta chain sequence, with context. Its antigen is still unknown. No much larger clone exists at a distance of one base, and base qualities are not known. This sample stems from a study of Ad26.COV2.S vaccination and SARS-CoV-2 variants listed by TCRdb under 2021. Turning to the overall study: Donors in the vaccine arm were drawn from COV1001, a phase I-IIa trial of Ad26.COV2.S in healthy adults that was multicentre, randomized, double-blind and placebo-controlled. Ad26.COV2.S was given intramuscularly at 5x10^10 or 1x10^11 viral particles, as a single shot or as two shots 56 days apart. TCRbeta repertoire sequencing was used to assess the specificity and breadth of SARS-CoV-2-reactive T cell receptors after Ad26.COV2.S vaccination. A total of some 30 samples were included in the TCR-sequenced set, comprising roughly 19 Ad26.COV2.S vaccine recipients, 5 placebo recipients and 8 SARS-CoV-2 convalescent individuals. Participants in the trial were split at random into five groups of five each, receiving low-dose or high-dose Ad26.COV2.S once or twice, or else placebo on both occasions. Investigators did not know the trial group allocation while performing experiments and assessing outcomes. Study-wide conclusions, independent of this receptor: Vaccine and placebo recipients had similar non-spike TCR breadth, a finding consistent with the vaccine containing only spike. After vaccination, substantial breadth of spike-specific CD8+ and CD4+ T cell responses was reported. Ad26.COV2.S recipients had higher spike-specific TCR breadth than placebo recipients (P = 0.0014). The study lacked the statistical power to compare responses across vaccine doses or regimens. The authors noted that total T cell responses may have been underestimated by the TCR breadth and depth analyses.

The treatment or condition label here, explained by the study, means: approximately 18 received Ad26.COV2.S at low or high dose, single or two shots; 5 received placebo; per-sample allocation not given. For vaccine and placebo recipients, repertoires were sequenced using samples collected on day 63 after the first injection. Between 29 July and 7 August 2020, Cohort 1b enrolled some 25 adults aged 18-55 years at one site in Boston, USA. Ad26.COV2.S was a replication-incompetent adenovirus type 26 vector expressing a prefusion-stabilized SARS-CoV-2 spike protein from the original Wuhan strain. The immunoSEQ Assay was the method used to sequence TCRbeta CDR3 regions. After extraction, genomic DNA underwent amplification by bias-controlled multiplex PCR, followed by high-throughput sequencing. Processing in the source paper ran as follows. To quantify the absolute abundance of every unique TCRbeta CDR3 region, sequences were collapsed and filtered. T cell fraction was estimated by normalizing TCRbeta template counts to usable DNA, with usable DNA measured through amplification of reference genes found in all nucleated cells. Repertoire TCRs were annotated as SARS-CoV-2-specific when V gene, CDR3 amino acid sequence and J gene were exactly matched to a known reactive TCR set. The reference SARS-CoV-2 TCR set came from MIRA and was filtered for enrichment in COVID-19-positive ImmuneCODE repertoires, removing public or cross-reactive TCRs. Using the MIRA antigens, annotated TCRs were further analysed by specific ORF or by position within an ORF. Breadth was defined as annotated unique rearrangements over total unique productive rearrangements; depth was the summed frequency of those rearrangements. Two-sided Wilcoxon rank-sum tests were applied when comparing TCR breadth between groups. TCRdb's version of the immuneACCESS table is confined to in-frame rearrangements and falls short of the full clone set. An unresolved V gene accounts for under half of the shortfall where checked; the remainder is of unknown origin. From that table come the V and J calls and clone size; the DNA was used to work out D and trimming. The sample data list around 450,000 clones, and 89% of these were observed just once. Over 2.5% of the sample rests with the top ten.

This TCR was sampled from a person aged 18-60 years who received the Ad26.COV2.S COVID-19 vaccine or a placebo. Sequencing was performed on peripheral blood, taken in a trial of Ad26.COV2.S vaccine versus placebo.

The DNA is as follows: TGTGCCAGCAGCTCCTATCACCGGGACAGCCTGGGGTTGACCCAGTACTTC. The resulting protein is CASSSYHRDSLGLTQYF. Recombination connected TRBV28 to TRBJ2-5, with TRBD1 identical over 7 junction bases. V trim: 6 bases; J trim: 7 bases; unmatched bases: 20. The germline V gene supplies CDR1 MDHEN and CDR2 SYDVKM. The CDR3 measures 17 amino acids from cysteine to phenylalanine. Only CDR3 DNA remains: 51 bases, in frame from the first base.